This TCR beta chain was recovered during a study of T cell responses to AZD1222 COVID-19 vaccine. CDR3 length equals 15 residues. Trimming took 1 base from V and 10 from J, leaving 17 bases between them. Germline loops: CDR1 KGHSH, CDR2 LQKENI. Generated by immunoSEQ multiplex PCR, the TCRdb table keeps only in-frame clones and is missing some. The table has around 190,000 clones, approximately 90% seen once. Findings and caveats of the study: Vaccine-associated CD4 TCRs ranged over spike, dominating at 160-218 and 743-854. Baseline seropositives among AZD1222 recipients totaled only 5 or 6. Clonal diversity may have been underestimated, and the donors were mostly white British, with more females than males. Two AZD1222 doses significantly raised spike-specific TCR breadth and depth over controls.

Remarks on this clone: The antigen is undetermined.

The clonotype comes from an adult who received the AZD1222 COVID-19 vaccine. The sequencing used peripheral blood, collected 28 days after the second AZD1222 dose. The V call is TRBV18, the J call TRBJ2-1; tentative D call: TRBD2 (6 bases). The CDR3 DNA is TGTGCCAGCTCACCACTGGCTAGCGAGTTGGGGGAGCAGTTCTTC. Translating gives CASSPLASELGEQFF.